Reported below is one T cell receptor (beta chain). Antigen unknown. The sample comes from a study of T cell responses to AZD1222 COVID-19 vaccine. Findings of the study overall: No day 14 peak samples; only post-peak repertoires were characterized.

Measured with immunoSEQ multiplex PCR; TCRdb has only the in-frame clones, and not every one. In the table there are about 84,000 clones, approximately 90% of which are singletons. Second doses were pooled across both intervals (about 4 or about 12 weeks). The germline V gene has CDR1 MNHEY and CDR2 SVGEGT. The CDR3 contains 15 residues. Losses at the gene ends were 4 bases for V and 5 bases for J; bases not matched to a gene: 6. The specimen comprised peripheral blood, sampled 28 days after the second AZD1222 dose. The chain employs TRBV6-2 or TRBV6-3 and TRBJ2-5; 11 bases line up with TRBD1. The sequence was obtained from an adult who received the AZD1222 COVID-19 vaccine. The CDR3 loop is CASSSGTGGSETQYF. CDR3 in DNA: TGTGCCAGCAGTTCCGGGACAGGGGGTTCCGAGACCCAGTACTTC.